This is a list of T cell receptor beta chains from one sample in a study of neurological immune-mediated disorders. TCRdb recomputed calls from the 5' RACE reads with MiXCR, one row per CDR3 protein. The table includes tens of thousands of distinct CDR3 sequences, more than 20% detected once. The sequenced material came from PBMCs. The receptors here all came from a man aged 60 to 75 with HTLV-1-associated myelopathy (HAM/TSP). The CDR3 runs from the conserved cysteine through the conserved F or W. A D gene is named only where the DNA matches it firmly. A row's size may be missing; if present it is once, few, many or a size class.

v_gene	abundance	d_gene	j_gene	CDR3nt	CDR3aa
TRBV6-5	many	TRBD1	TRBJ2-7	TGTGCCAGCAGTGGCGCCTCGGGACAGGTTTCCTACGAGCAGTACTTC	CASSGASGQVSYEQYF
TRBV7-2	many	-	TRBJ1-5	TGTGCCAGCAGTCTAGGGGTTAAGAGGGCTCAGCCCCAGCATTTT	CASSLGVKRAQPQHF
TRBV11-2	few	TRBD1	TRBJ1-1	TGTGCCAGCAGCCCAGCGGACAGGGGGCGGACTGAAGCTTTCTTT	CASSPADRGRTEAFF
TRBV20-1	medium-sized	TRBD1	TRBJ1-4	TGCAGTGCTAGACCTGAGGACAGGGGCAACGAAAAACTGTTTTTT	CSARPEDRGNEKLFF
TRBV28	many	-	TRBJ2-5	TGTGCCAGCATCTCCGGGGGTCGGGAGACCCAGTACTTC	CASISGGRETQYF
TRBV20-1	many	TRBD1	TRBJ1-6	TGCAGTGCTGGGGGACAGCATAATTCACCCCTCCACTTT	CSAGGQHNSPLHF
TRBV11-3	many	-	TRBJ1-1	TGTGCCAGCAGCTTAGCAGGGTACACTGAAGCTTTCTTT	CASSLAGYTEAFF
TRBV29-1	few	-	TRBJ2-1	TGCAGCGTCATTCGGGGGAGCTCCTACAATGAGCAGTTCTTC	CSVIRGSSYNEQFF
TRBV20-1	many	TRBD1	TRBJ2-7	TGCAGTGCTGGAGGACAGGCACACTACGAGCAGTACTTC	CSAGGQAHYEQYF
TRBV4-1	many	TRBD1	TRBJ2-1	TGCGCCAGCAGCCAAGATCCGGGAAGGCAGGGGGCCTCTCGATTCTTC	CASSQDPGRQGASRFF
TRBV24-1	many	TRBD2	TRBJ2-3	TGTGCCACCAGTGATCCGGCAGGCACTAGCGGGAGAGATACGCAGTATTTT	CATSDPAGTSGRDTQYF
TRBV20-1	many	-	TRBJ1-5	TGCAGTGCTAGGGGGGGGGGTGGCAATCAGCCCCAGCATTTT	CSARGGGGNQPQHF
TRBV27	once	-	TRBJ2-7	TGTGCCAGCAGTTTAGCGGGGTGGCTAGCGTCCTATTTCTCCTACGAGCAGTACTTC	CASSLAGWLASYFSYEQYF
TRBV7-8	few	TRBD1	TRBJ1-1	TGTGCCAGCAGCTTAACAGGGGGCACTGAAGCTTTCTTT	CASSLTGGTEAFF
TRBV20-1	many	TRBD2	TRBJ2-2	TGCAGTGCCGAGTCTAGCGGGAGGGCCGGGAGGGCCGGGGAGCTGTTTTTT	CSAESSGRAGRAGELFF
TRBV4-1	many	-	TRBJ2-7	TGCGCCAGCAGCCAAGTCGTCGGGAGAAGGGGCTCCTACGAGCAGTACTTC	CASSQVVGRRGSYEQYF
TRBV7-2	many	TRBD2	TRBJ2-5	TGTGCCAGCAGCCCGGGACTAGCGGGAGCAGAAGGTGTACCCGGTGGACCCAGGGCCCAGTACTTC	CASSPGLAGAEGVPGGPRAQYF
TRBV19	many	-	TRBJ2-2	TGTGCCAGTAGTATAAGACTAGGAGGTGGAACCGGGGAGCTGTTTTTT	CASSIRLGGGTGELFF
TRBV7-8	-	TRBD1	TRBJ1-2	TGTGCCAGCAGCTTGGCCGGACAGGGGTCTTTTGGCTACACCTTC	CASSLAGQGSFGYTF
TRBV28	-	TRBD1	TRBJ1-2	TGTGCCAGCAGCGAGGGACAGGTTCGAGGCTACACCTTC	CASSEGQVRGYTF